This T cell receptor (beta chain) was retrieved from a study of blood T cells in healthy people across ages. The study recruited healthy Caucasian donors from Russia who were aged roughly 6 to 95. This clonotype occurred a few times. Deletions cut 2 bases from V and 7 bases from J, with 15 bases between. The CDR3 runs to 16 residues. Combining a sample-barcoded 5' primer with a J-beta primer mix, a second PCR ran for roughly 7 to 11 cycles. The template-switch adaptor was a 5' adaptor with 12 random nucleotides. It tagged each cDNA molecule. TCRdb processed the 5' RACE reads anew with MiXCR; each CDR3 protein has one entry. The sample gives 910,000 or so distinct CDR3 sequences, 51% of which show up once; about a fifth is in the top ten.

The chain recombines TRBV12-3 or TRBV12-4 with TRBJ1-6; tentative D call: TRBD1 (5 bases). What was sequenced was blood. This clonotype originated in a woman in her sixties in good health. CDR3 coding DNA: TGTGCCAGCAGTTTACTCCGGGGCCCTGTGAATTCACCCCTCCACTTT. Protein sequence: CASSLLRGPVNSPLHF.